A selection of T cell receptor beta chains follows, all from one sample in a study of T cell repertoires in cytomegalovirus infection. No antigen is known for these receptors. A single record per CDR3 protein comes from TCRdb applying MiXCR to the reads. The sample consists of fewer than 1,000,000 distinct CDR3 sequences, around 30% of them appearing once. The specimen was cultured CD8+ T cells from PBMCs, collected from culture after CMV antigen stimulation. These receptors were taken from a human donor in good health (CMV status not recorded). Some clones in this sample may be carry-over from other donors' samples. The CDR3 runs from the conserved cysteine through the conserved F or W. Each record gives: clone size, V gene, J gene, D gene, CDR3 protein, CDR3 DNA. The D gene is left open where the match is weak. Size is omitted from some rows. Given values are once, few, many or a class for expanded clones.

>few|TRBV6-1|TRBJ1-6|.
CASSEAIVGDRPLHF
TGTGCCAGCAGTGAAGCGATCGTGGGGGATAGACCCCTCCACTTT
>few|TRBV5-1|TRBJ2-1|TRBD2
CASSNLAGGAYNEQFF
TGCGCCAGCAGCAATCTAGCGGGGGGAGCATACAATGAGCAGTTCTTC
>.|TRBV7-9|TRBJ1-3|TRBD1
CASSMTGGVSGNTIYF
TGTGCCAGCAGCATGACAGGGGGCGTATCTGGAAACACCATATATTTT
>.|TRBV28|TRBJ1-1|.
CASSSDRDYLSRVTEAFF
TGTGCCAGCAGTTCCGACAGAGATTACCTCTCTCGTGTAACTGAAGCTTTCTTT
>.|TRBV28|TRBJ1-2|.
CASSFGPRGGYTF
TGTGCCAGCAGCTTCGGGCCGCGAGGAGGCTACACCTTC
>.|TRBV20-1|TRBJ2-1|.
CSAREGRQRGEQFF
TGCAGTGCTAGAGAGGGTAGGCAGCGAGGTGAGCAGTTCTTC
>once|TRBV7-9|TRBJ1-5|TRBD1
CASSMAGGNQPQHF
TGTGCCAGCAGCATGGCAGGGGGAAATCAGCCCCAGCATTTT
>.|TRBV20-1|TRBJ2-2|TRBD2
CSARGLSGGNTGELFF
TGCAGTGCTAGAGGCCTTTCCGGGGGGAATACCGGGGAGCTGTTTTTT
>.|TRBV27|TRBJ1-4|TRBD1
CASTMVGGTGGEKLFF
TGTGCCAGCACCATGGTCGGAGGGACAGGCGGCGAAAAACTGTTTTTT
>many|TRBV12-3/TRBV12-4|TRBJ1-1|.
CASGEGVKAFF
TGTGCCAGCGGGGAAGGCGTCAAAGCTTTCTTT
>.|TRBV2|TRBJ2-4|.
CASVGPKNIQYF
TGTGCCAGTGTAGGGCCCAAAAACATTCAGTACTTC
>.|TRBV15|TRBJ2-1|.
CATCRDKGVYNEQFF
TGTGCCACCTGCAGAGATAAGGGGGTTTACAATGAGCAGTTCTTC
>.|TRBV18|TRBJ2-3|TRBD2
CASSPPDRLGGAWGDTQYF
TGTGCCAGCTCACCACCGGATCGACTCGGGGGGGCCTGGGGAGATACGCAGTATTTT
>many|TRBV7-2|TRBJ2-3|TRBD1
CASSYRDRGRDTQYF
TGTGCCAGCAGCTACCGGGACAGGGGTCGAGATACGCAGTATTTT
>.|TRBV5-1|TRBJ2-5|TRBD1
CASSKGTGSQETQYF
TGCGCCAGCAGCAAAGGGACAGGAAGTCAGGAGACCCAGTACTTC
>.|TRBV28|TRBJ2-2|.
CASSSHYRDTGELFF
TGTGCCAGCAGTTCGCATTACAGAGACACCGGGGAGCTGTTTTTT
>.|TRBV10-3|TRBJ1-1|.
CAISESRTNTEAFF
TGTGCCATCAGTGAGTCGAGAACGAACACTGAAGCTTTCTTT
>.|TRBV7-9|TRBJ2-2|.
CASSLEADTGELFF
TGTGCCAGCAGCTTAGAGGCGGACACCGGGGAGCTGTTTTTT
>.|TRBV20-1|TRBJ2-1|.
CSARDGLAPYNEQFF
TGCAGTGCTAGAGATGGTCTAGCCCCTTACAATGAGCAGTTCTTC
>many|TRBV7-2|TRBJ2-5|.
CASSTFPQGFLRETQYF
TGTGCCAGCAGCACTTTCCCACAGGGTTTTCTGCGGGAGACCCAGTACTTC
>.|TRBV7-7|TRBJ2-5|TRBD2
CASSMTSAGETQYF
TGTGCTAGCAGCATGACTAGCGCGGGGGAGACCCAGTACTTC
>few|TRBV7-6|TRBJ2-3|TRBD2
CASSSSPGGLTDTQYF
TGTGCCAGCAGCTCTTCTCCGGGGGGGCTCACAGATACGCAGTATTTT
>many|TRBV7-9|TRBJ2-3|TRBD2
CASSPSGTSTDTQYF
TGTGCCAGCAGCCCGAGCGGGACTAGCACAGATACGCAGTATTTT
>.|TRBV5-1|TRBJ1-4|TRBD1
CASSDRVYEKLFF
TGCGCCAGCTCTGACAGGGTCTATGAAAAACTGTTTTTT
>few|TRBV13|TRBJ2-2|.
CASSTRVLTGELFF
TGTGCCAGCAGCACGCGGGTACTTACCGGGGAGCTGTTTTTT
>.|TRBV6-6|TRBJ2-4|TRBD2
CASSYSGLAGAGAKNIQYF
TGTGCCAGCAGTTATTCCGGACTAGCGGGGGCCGGGGCCAAAAACATTCAGTACTTC
>once|TRBV28|TRBJ2-1|.
CASSLGQRDNNEQFF
TGTGCCAGCAGTTTAGGGCAGAGAGATAACAATGAGCAGTTCTTC
>.|TRBV28|TRBJ2-1|.
CATHTLPGSYNEQFF
TGTGCCACTCACACCCTCCCCGGCTCCTACAATGAGCAGTTCTTC
>.|TRBV4-3|TRBJ2-2|.
CASSQDWGNTGELFF
TGCGCCAGCAGCCAAGATTGGGGGAACACCGGGGAGCTGTTTTTT
>.|TRBV9|TRBJ1-1|TRBD1
CASSVRDRALGVTEAFF
TGTGCCAGCAGCGTACGTGACAGGGCCCTTGGAGTCACTGAAGCTTTCTTT
>.|TRBV6-2/TRBV6-3|TRBJ2-5|.
CASSYGGSQSAQYF
TGTGCCAGCAGTTACGGGGGGTCCCAGTCGGCCCAGTACTTC
>few|TRBV20-1|TRBJ2-4|TRBD1
CSAKKQGAKNIQYF
TGCAGTGCTAAAAAACAGGGGGCCAAAAACATTCAGTACTTC
>many|TRBV7-8|TRBJ1-2|.
CASRIGPAGAPNYGYTF
TGTGCCAGCAGAATAGGTCCGGCAGGGGCACCGAACTATGGCTACACCTTC
>many|TRBV7-2|TRBJ2-1|.
CASSLRRQGPNNEQFF
TGTGCCAGCAGCTTACGGCGCCAGGGACCCAACAATGAGCAGTTCTTC
>few|TRBV4-1|TRBJ2-7|.
CASSQESTAGIGEQYF
TGTGCCAGCAGCCAAGAAAGTACGGCTGGGATCGGAGAGCAGTACTTC
>.|TRBV4-2|TRBJ2-7|.
CANSQEAAGSYEQYF
TGTGCCAACAGCCAAGAAGCGGCTGGGTCCTACGAGCAGTACTTC
>.|TRBV6-5|TRBJ2-3|.
CASSYSYTSTDTQYF
TGTGCCAGCAGTTACTCGTACACCAGCACAGATACGCAGTATTTT